The present T cell receptor (beta chain) was sequenced within a study of response to subunit inactivated influenza vaccine. General study findings and limits: There was a suggestion from the authors that each seasonal influenza vaccination recruits few new T cells.

Concerning this clonotype: Its antigen is unidentified.

Trimming left V 2 bases short and J 5 bases short, with 16 bases between. The CDR3 spans 15 residues. Germline assignment: CDR1 SGHRS and CDR2 YFSETQ. TCRdb recomputed calls from the RT-PCR reads with MiXCR, one row per CDR3 protein. This sample has approximately 530,000 distinct CDR3 sequences; 7.6% occur once, and the top ten carry about an eighth. The rearrangement joins TRBV5-1 to TRBJ2-5; D tentatively reads TRBD1 or TRBD2 (6 bases each). This clonotype was sampled from a man aged 45-69 years who received an inactivated influenza vaccine. Sequenced material: PBMCs from blood, taken around 25 months after vaccination. The CDR3 coding sequence is TGCGCCAGCAGCTTAGGGGGAGGCATATCGGAGACCCAGTACTTC. Translated: CASSLGGGISETQYF.